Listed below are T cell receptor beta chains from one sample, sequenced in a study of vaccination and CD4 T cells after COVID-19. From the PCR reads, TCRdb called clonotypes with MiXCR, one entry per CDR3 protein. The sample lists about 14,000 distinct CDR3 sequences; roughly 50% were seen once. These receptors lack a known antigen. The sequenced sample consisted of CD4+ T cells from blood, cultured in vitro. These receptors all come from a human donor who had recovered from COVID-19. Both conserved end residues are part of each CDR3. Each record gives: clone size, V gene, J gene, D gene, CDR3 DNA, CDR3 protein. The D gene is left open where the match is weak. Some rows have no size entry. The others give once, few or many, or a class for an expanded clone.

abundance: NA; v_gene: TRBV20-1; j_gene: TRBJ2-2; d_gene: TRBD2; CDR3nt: TGCAGTGCTAGGAAAAGCGGGAGACGAACCGGGGAGCTGTTTTTT; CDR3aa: CSARKSGRRTGELFF
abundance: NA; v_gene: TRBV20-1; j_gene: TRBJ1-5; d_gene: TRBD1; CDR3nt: TGCAGTGCCAGGGACAGGGGTTTCAATCAGCCCCAGCATTTT; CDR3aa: CSARDRGFNQPQHF
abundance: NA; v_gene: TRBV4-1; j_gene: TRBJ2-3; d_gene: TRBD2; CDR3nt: TGCGCCAGCAGCCAGGGAACTCCTAGCGGGGGGTACGATACGCAGTATTTT; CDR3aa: CASSQGTPSGGYDTQYF
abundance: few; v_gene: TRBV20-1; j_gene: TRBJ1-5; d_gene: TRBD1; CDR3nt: TGCAGTGCAGCTCAGGGGGGAGGCAATCAGCCCCAGCATTTT; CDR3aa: CSAAQGGGNQPQHF
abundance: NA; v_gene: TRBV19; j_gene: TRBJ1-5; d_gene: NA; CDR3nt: TGTGCCAGTAGCAAACCGACCCAGAATCAGCCCCAGCATTTT; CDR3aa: CASSKPTQNQPQHF
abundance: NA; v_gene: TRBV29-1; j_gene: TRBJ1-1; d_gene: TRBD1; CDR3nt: TGCAGCGTTGAAGATCTTGGACAGGGTTTGATTGAAGCTTTCTTT; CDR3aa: CSVEDLGQGLIEAFF
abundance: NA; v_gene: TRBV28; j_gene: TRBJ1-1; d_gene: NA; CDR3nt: TGTGCCAGCACCGAACCCCGGGGGTACACTGAAGCTTTCTTT; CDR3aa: CASTEPRGYTEAFF
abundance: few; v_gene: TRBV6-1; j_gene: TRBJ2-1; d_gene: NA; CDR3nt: NA; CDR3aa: CASSTSDGRNEQFF
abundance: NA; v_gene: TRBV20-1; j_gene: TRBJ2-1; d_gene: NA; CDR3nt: TGCAGTGCTAGACCCCGACTGGAGCAGTTCTTC; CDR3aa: CSARPRLEQFF
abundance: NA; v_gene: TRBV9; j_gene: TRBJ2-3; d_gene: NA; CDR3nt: TGTGCCAGCAGCCGTTCGTGGGCCCCGACGGATACGCAGTATTTT; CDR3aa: CASSRSWAPTDTQYF
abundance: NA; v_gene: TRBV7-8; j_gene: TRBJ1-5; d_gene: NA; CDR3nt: TGTGCCAGCAGCCCCGAGGGGGATCAGCCCCAGCATTTT; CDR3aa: CASSPEGDQPQHF
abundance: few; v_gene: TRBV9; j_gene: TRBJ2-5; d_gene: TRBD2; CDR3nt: TGTGCCAGCAGCGTAGGCGGGAGGATCCAAGAGACCCAGTACTTC; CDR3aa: CASSVGGRIQETQYF
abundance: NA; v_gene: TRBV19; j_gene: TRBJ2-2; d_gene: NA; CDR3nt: TGTGCCAGTAGTATTGGGGGGCACTGGGCAGGGCAGAACACCGGGGAGCTGTTTTTT; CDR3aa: CASSIGGHWAGQNTGELFF
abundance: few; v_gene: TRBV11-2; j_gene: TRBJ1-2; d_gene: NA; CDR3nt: TGTGCCAGCAGCTTATCGCTGGCGGGAGGCTACACCTTC; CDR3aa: CASSLSLAGGYTF
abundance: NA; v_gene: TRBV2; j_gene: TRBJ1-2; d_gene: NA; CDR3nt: TGTGCCAGCAGTTCGCTTGGGGGGGGCTGGGGCTACACCTTC; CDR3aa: CASSSLGGGWGYTF
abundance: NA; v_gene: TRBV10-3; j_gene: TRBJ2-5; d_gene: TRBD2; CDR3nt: TGTGCCATCAGTGAACAGAGCGGGAGTGAGACCCAGTACTTC; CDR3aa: CAISEQSGSETQYF
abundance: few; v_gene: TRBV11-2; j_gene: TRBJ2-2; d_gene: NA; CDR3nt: TGTGCCAGCAGTTACAGCGGGAACACCGGGGAGCTGTTTTTT; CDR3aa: CASSYSGNTGELFF
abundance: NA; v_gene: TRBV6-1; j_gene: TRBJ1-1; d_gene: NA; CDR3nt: TGTGCCAGCATCCTTAGCCCAGGGGTCAACACTGAAGCTTTCTTT; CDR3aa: CASILSPGVNTEAFF
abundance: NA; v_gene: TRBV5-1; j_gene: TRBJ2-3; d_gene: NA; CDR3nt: TGCGCCAGCAGCTTGGGGGGAGGTGGTGATACGCAGTATTTT; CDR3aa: CASSLGGGGDTQYF
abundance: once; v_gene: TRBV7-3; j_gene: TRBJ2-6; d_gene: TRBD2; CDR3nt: TGTGCCAGCAGTCATCGGACTAGCGGTATTGGATCTCAATCTGGGGCCAACGTCCTGACTTTC; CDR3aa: CASSHRTSGIGSQSGANVLTF
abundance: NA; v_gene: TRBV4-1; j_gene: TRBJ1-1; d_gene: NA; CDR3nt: TGCGCCAGCAGCCAACCCGGGACGCCGAACACTGAAGCTTTCTTT; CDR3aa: CASSQPGTPNTEAFF
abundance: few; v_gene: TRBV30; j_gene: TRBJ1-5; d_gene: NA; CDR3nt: TGTGCCTGGAGTGTAATAGGGGGGGGGCAGCCCCAGCATTTT; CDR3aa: CAWSVIGGGQPQHF
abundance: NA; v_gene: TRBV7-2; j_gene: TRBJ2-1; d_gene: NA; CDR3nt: TGTGCCAGCAGCTCCAGGCGGGGACAGAGTCACAATGAGCAGTTCTTC; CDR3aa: CASSSRRGQSHNEQFF